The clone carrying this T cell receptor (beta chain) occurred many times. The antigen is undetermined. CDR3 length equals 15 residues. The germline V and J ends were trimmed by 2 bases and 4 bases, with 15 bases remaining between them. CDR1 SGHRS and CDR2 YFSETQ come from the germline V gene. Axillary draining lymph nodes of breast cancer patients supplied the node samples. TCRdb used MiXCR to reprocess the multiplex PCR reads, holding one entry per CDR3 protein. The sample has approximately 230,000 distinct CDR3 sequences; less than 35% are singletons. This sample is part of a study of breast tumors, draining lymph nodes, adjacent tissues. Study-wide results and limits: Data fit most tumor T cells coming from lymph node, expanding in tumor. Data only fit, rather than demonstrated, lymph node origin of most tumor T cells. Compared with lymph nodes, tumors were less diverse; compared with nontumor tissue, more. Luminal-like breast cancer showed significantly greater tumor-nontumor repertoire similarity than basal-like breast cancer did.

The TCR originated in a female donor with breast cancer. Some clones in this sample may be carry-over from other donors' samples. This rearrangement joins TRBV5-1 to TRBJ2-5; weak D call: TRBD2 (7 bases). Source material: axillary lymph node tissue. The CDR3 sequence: CASSLGGGLGETQYF. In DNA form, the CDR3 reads TGCGCCAGCAGCTTAGGGGGAGGGTTAGGAGAGACCCAGTACTTC.